The T cell receptor beta chain under discussion was sequenced for a study of T cells in localized non-small cell lung cancer (dated by TCRdb to about 2020). In terms of the full investigation: The study analyzed T cell repertoires of about 230 early-stage NSCLC patients, comparing tumors and uninvolved tumor-adjacent lungs. The mean age of the NSCLC patients was roughly 70 years, with about 120 men and 85 to 110 women. The cohort consisted of about 240 treatment-naive NSCLC patients whose localized lung tumors had been resected. Results and caveats for the whole study, not just this receptor: Higher blood T cell density associated with longer overall survival, while higher adjacent-lung clonality associated with shorter survival. Because multi-region tumor sequencing was not performed, intratumor heterogeneity could not be ruled out. Because the study design was exploratory, TCR variables were selected using unadjusted p-values without false-discovery rate correction. Uninvolved tumor-adjacent lung showed the highest T cell clonality, higher than tumor, which suggests more focused antigenic responses in the uninvolved tumor-adjacent lung. Of the top 100 tumor clones, a median of approximately 60 were detected in paired uninvolved adjacent lung; 28 were also among that lung's top 100.

The V end loses 5 bases and the J end loses 2 bases, and a stretch of 16 bases separates them. The CDR3 runs 15 amino acids, cysteine and phenylalanine included. The read is trimmed to its CDR3 DNA, 45 bases read in frame from base 1. The germline V gene gives CDR1 as SGHTA and CDR2 as FQGNSA. TCR beta CDR3 regions were sequenced from DNA using the immunoSEQ Assay. Per the source publication's procedure: To compute T cell density, TCR beta template counts were normalized to usable DNA, which was estimated by amplifying housekeeping genes. Richness was estimated using the preseqR package, with extrapolation to 400,000 templates for PBMC samples and to 120,000 templates for tissue samples. Clonality was defined by subtracting Pielou's evenness from one. Tissue-enriched TCRs were identified through differential abundance testing performed on productive amino-acid clonotypes, with a minimum total count of 5 and an alpha of 0.1. The Jaccard Index and the Morisita Overlap Index were used to measure repertoire overlap between compartments. GLIPH grouped TCR beta CDR3s together with public tetramer-defined viral CDR3s, and a viral motif had to include at least three viral sequences and also show V-gene enrichment. The table comes from immuneACCESS by way of TCRdb, which keeps in-frame sequences with V and J called. Part of the clones is missing from these tables; in studies checked, under half for an unresolved V gene and the rest for unknown reasons. V, J and clone size are taken as reported in that table, and D and trimming were inferred from the DNA itself. The sample table holds fewer than 35,000 clones, of which roughly nine tenths were seen once. Roughly 2.9% of the sample is in the top ten clones.

At diagnosis, peripheral blood, uninvolved tumor-adjacent lung and tumor were collected and were preserved as a mix of fresh-frozen and FFPE material. For TCR repertoire profiling, blood samples were analyzed as peripheral blood mononuclear cells. Regarding this clone: What antigen it recognizes has not been identified. No much larger clonotype is one base removed from it; base qualities were not supplied.

The rearranged chain carries TRBV7-2 and TRBJ2-7; the D gene is perhaps TRBD1, from 5 matching bases. This receptor was identified in a female donor of 60 years or more with stage I lung adenocarcinoma. The material sequenced was peripheral blood, taken before any cancer treatment. CDR3 reads: CASSQQWGSTYEQYF. The nucleotide sequence is TGTGCCAGCAGCCAACAATGGGGCAGCACCTACGAGCAGTACTTC. The reference TRBV7-2 and TRBJ2-7 proteins fill in what lies around the CDR3, so the full variable domain reads GAGVSQSPSNKVTEKGKDVELRCDPISGHTALYWYRQSLGQGLEFLIYFQGNSAPDKSGLPSDRFSAERTGGSVSTLTIQRTQQEDSAVYLCASSQQWGSTYEQYFGPGTRLTVT.